The 5 T cell receptor beta chains reported below all come from one sample, sequenced in a study of cytomegalovirus exposure and HLA in healthy donors. The protocol was immunoSEQ multiplex PCR, while the TCRdb copy is restricted to in-frame clones and leaves out a portion. Among about 360,000 clones listed, roughly 89% were seen once. The sequencing input was PBMCs. These receptors came from a woman aged 18-35 years in good health and CMV-seronegative.

V is TRBV30 and J is TRBJ2-7, with 9 bases lining up with TRBD1. This CDR3 is built from 14 residues. V was pared by 3 bases and J by 3 bases, with 6 bases of the junction left unmatched. Germline values: CDR1 GTSNPN, CDR2 SVGIG (reference sequence). CDR3 in amino acids: CAWRSRDRDYEQYF. In DNA, the CDR3 is TGTGCCTGGAGATCAAGGGACAGGGACTACGAGCAGTACTTC.

CDR3 sequence (DNA): TGTGCCAGCAGCCAAGCGACCGGACTTGATGGAAACACCATATATTTT. Its translation: CASSQATGLDGNTIYF. This sequence joins TRBV4-2 and TRBJ1-3, with D hard to call. Trimming took 1 base from V and 3 from J, leaving 13 bases between them. Germline V gives CDR1 LGHNA, CDR2 YNFKEQ. The CDR3 is 16 residues long.

The chain is built from TRBV2 and TRBJ1-5; D gene unclear. CDR3 length: 15 amino acids. Trimming took 7 bases from V and 2 from J, leaving 15 bases between them. CDR1 and CDR2 (germline): SNHLY, FYNNEI. Written as DNA, the CDR3 is TGTGCCAGCAATACGCCCCCGCTAGGCAATCAGCCCCAGCATTTT. This sequence encodes CASNTPPLGNQPQHF.

In DNA, the CDR3 is TGTGCCAGCAGTAGGATGGGGGGGGCGGACAGCAATCAGCCCCAGCATTTT. It specifies CASSRMGGADSNQPQHF. This chain uses TRBV2 with TRBJ1-5, with a possible D match to TRBD1 (6 bases). The length of the CDR3 is 17 residues. Germline V lookup: CDR1 SNHLY, CDR2 FYNNEI. V lost 5 bases and J lost 1, with 18 bases in between. Complete variable domain (other parts from reference TRBV2 and TRBJ1-5): EPEVTQTPSHQVTQMGQEVILRCVPISNHLYFYWYRQILGQKVEFLVSFYNNEISEKSEIFDDQFSVERPDGSNFTLKIRSTKLEDSAMYFCASSRMGGADSNQPQHFGDGTRLSIL.

The chain recombines TRBV9 with TRBJ2-1, with 7 bases identical to TRBD2. The CDR3 contains 16 residues. Germline CDR1 reads SGDLS; CDR2 reads YYNGEE. The trim removed 1 base at V and 2 bases at J, leaving 6 bases unmatched. CDR3 amino acids: CASSVMPSGTYNEQFF. The CDR3, as DNA: TGTGCCAGCAGCGTAATGCCCAGCGGGACCTACAATGAGCAGTTCTTC.